Reported below is one T cell receptor (beta chain). The clone's antigen remains unknown. One base away there is no much larger clone; base qualities are not given. These data originate in a study of lymphopenia after photon versus proton radiotherapy (dated by TCRdb to the late 2010s). With regard to the full study: In patients with gastrointestinal tumors who developed high-grade lymphopenia, the study compared the immunological effects of photon radiation therapy with those of proton radiation therapy. The goal of the study was to characterize the differences between the two radiation modalities in how they affect the immune system. The roughly 21 patients in the cohort had gastrointestinal tumors, were treated with either photon or proton therapy, and subsequently developed lymphopenia. Broad study findings and their caveats: Across the cohort, a larger post-nadir drop in TCR diversity was inversely correlated with overall survival time among patients who died. After the lymphocyte count nadir, photon-treated repertoires showed oligoclonal expansion, especially of CD8+ Temra cells, which drove the drop in diversity. The authors looked at the survival association only in patients who died, and they framed better survival with proton therapy as a possibility rather than a demonstrated result. Proton-treated patients stayed relatively stable during treatment, while photon-treated patients lost naive T cells and TCR diversity and gained effector/memory populations.

Libraries were built with the immunoSEQ multiplex PCR assay. Deep sequencing of rearranged TCR beta loci, alongside multiparametric flow cytometry, was used to profile T cell repertoires. TCRdb limited this immuneACCESS table to in-frame rearrangements with V and J called. A share of clones is missing; checked studies link under half to unresolved V genes, and the rest is unexplained. This sample holds 20,000 or so clones; 85% to 95% were observed only once. The top ten clones comprise around 9% of the sample. For CDR1 and CDR2, the germline V gene (reference sequence) lists MNHEY and SMNVEV. V is clipped by 0 bases and J by 1 base, and the sequence between their germline boundaries is 6 bases long. The CDR3 goes from the cysteine to the phenylalanine over 14 residues. Just CDR3 DNA is preserved here, 42 bases in frame from base 1.

The sample was peripheral blood, taken from a patient treated with proton-based radiotherapy. The chain is encoded by TRBV27 joined to TRBJ1-2; a confident D gene designation cannot be given. The clonotype was recovered from a woman aged 70-85 years with pancreatic cancer. Some clones in this sample may be carry-over from other donors' samples. The DNA reads TGTGCCAGCAGTTTATCGGGGATTAACTATGGCTACACCTTC. Its product reads: CASSLSGINYGYTF.